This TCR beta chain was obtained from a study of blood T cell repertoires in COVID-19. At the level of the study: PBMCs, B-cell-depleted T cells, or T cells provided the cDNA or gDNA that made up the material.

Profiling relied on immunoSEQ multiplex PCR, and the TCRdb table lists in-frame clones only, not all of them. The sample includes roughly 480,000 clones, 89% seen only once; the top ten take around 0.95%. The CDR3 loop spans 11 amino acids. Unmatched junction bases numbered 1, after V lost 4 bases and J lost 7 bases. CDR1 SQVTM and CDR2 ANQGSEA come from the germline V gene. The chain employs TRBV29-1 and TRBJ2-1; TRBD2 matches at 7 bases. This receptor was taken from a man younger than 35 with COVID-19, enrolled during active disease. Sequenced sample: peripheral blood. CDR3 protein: CSVGGGNEQFF. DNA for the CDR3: TGCAGCGTTGGGGGGGGTAATGAGCAGTTCTTC.